These 18 T cell receptor beta chains came from one sample sequenced in a study of CD8 T cells in ankylosing spondylitis. TCRdb ran MiXCR on the 5' RACE reads and lists one entry per CDR3 protein. Here the sample spans under 250,000 distinct CDR3 sequences, 20% to 30% being singletons. The sample taken for sequencing was blood, either unsorted or a sorted T cell fraction (not recorded which). Receptor source: a male donor with ankylosing spondylitis or in good health (not recorded which).

This clonotype was seen repeatedly, ten times or more. This chain uses TRBV20-1 with TRBJ2-4; D gene unclear. Germline V lookup: CDR1 DFQATT, CDR2 SNEGSKA (reference sequence). V lost 3 bases, J lost 1 base, and 13 bases lay in between. The CDR3 runs to 15 residues. In DNA form, the CDR3 reads TGCAGTGCTAGCTCGGTAGGAAGGGCCAAAAACATTCAGTACTTC. Encoded protein: CSASSVGRAKNIQYF.

A few counts support this clonotype. J is TRBJ2-7 and V is TRBV20-1; D may be TRBD1 or TRBD2 (5 bases each). Trimming removed 1 base from V and 2 bases from J, with 12 bases in between. There are 14 residues in the CDR3. Per germline, CDR1 DFQATT and CDR2 SNEGSKA (reference sequence). CDR3 bases: TGCAGTGCTAGAGTATCGGGGCGCACCTACGAGCAGTACTTC. It yields the protein CSARVSGRTYEQYF.

V gene TRBV5-1 combines with J gene TRBJ2-5; 9 bases agree with TRBD1. Germline assignment: CDR1 SGHRS and CDR2 YFSETQ. V trimming: 4 bases; J trimming: 5 bases; junction bases outside the gene matches: 6. The CDR3 spans 14 residues. The CDR3 DNA sequence: TGCGCCAGCAGCAGACAGGGGGAGGTCGAGACCCAGTACTTC. Protein: CASSRQGEVETQYF. Full variable domain (rest looked up from reference TRBV5-1 and TRBJ2-5): KAGVTQTPRYLIKTRGQQVTLSCSPISGHRSVSWYQQTPGQGLQFLFEYFSETQRNKGNFPGRFSGRQFSNSRSEMNVSTLELGDSALYLCASSRQGEVETQYFGPGTRLLVL.

This clonotype was counted many times. The chain carries TRBV20-1 and TRBJ2-7, with D perhaps being TRBD1 or TRBD2 (5 bases each). The germline gives CDR1 DFQATT, CDR2 SNEGSKA (reference sequence). The CDR3 totals 13 residues. Trimming took 0 bases from V and 2 from J, leaving 8 bases between them. The CDR3 region has the DNA TGCAGTGCTAGAGACAGGGAGACCTACGAGCAGTACTTC. It yields the protein CSARDRETYEQYF.

The CDR3 DNA reads as TGCAGCGTACCAGCGGGAAGCACAGATACGCAGTATTTT. Its translation is CSVPAGSTDTQYF. This rearrangement joins TRBV29-1 to TRBJ2-3; TRBD2 aligns across 7 bases. This CDR3 comprises 13 residues. Germline V lookup: CDR1 SQVTM, CDR2 ANQGSEA. V gave up 6 bases and J gave up 0 bases; unmatched junction bases: 3.

This clonotype was seen repeatedly, ten times or more. The V and J genes are TRBV20-1 and TRBJ1-2; 8 nucleotides match TRBD1. This CDR3 is 13 amino acids long. The germline V gene has CDR1 DFQATT and CDR2 SNEGSKA (reference sequence). With 1 base clipped from V and 6 bases from J, the junction kept 4 bases outside the gene matches. CDR3 sequence: CSARAAGGNGYTF. The CDR3 DNA is TGCAGTGCTAGAGCGGCAGGGGGCAATGGCTACACCTTC.

There are a few counts of this clonotype. V gene TRBV10-3 combines with J gene TRBJ2-7, with 8 bases identical to TRBD1. The CDR3 sequence is 15 residues long. Germline lookup yields CDR1 ENHRY and CDR2 SYGVKD. V lost 4 bases and J lost 1; bases outside the gene matches: 6. The CDR3 loop is CAISGSGGASYEQYF. Here the CDR3 DNA reads TGTGCCATCAGTGGTTCAGGGGGCGCGTCCTACGAGCAGTACTTC.

This clonotype has only a few counts. The V and J genes are TRBV20-1 and TRBJ1-5; D is undetermined. Trimming stripped 2 bases from V and 2 bases from J, with 19 bases between. This CDR3 contains 17 residues. Germline CDR1 DFQATT, CDR2 SNEGSKA (reference sequence). The CDR3 DNA reads as TGCAGTGCTAGACTCCACTGGGCAGGAGGGCGCAATCAGCCCCAGCATTTT. Encoded protein: CSARLHWAGGRNQPQHF.

This clonotype came up many times. The V gene is TRBV12-3 or TRBV12-4, the J gene TRBJ2-3; the D gene is possibly TRBD1 (5 bases). The CDR3 has 12 residues. The V gene lost 6 bases and the J gene lost 8 bases, with 12 bases spanning the gap. The CDR3 DNA is TGTGCCAGCAGCCCGGCGCAGGGTACGCAGTATTTT. It is translated as CASSPAQGTQYF.

This clonotype was observed a few times. The chain has TRBV18 and TRBJ2-2; D may match TRBD1 or TRBD2 (5 bases each). Trimming pared 2 bases from V and 3 bases from J, leaving 10 bases between. The CDR3 has 15 amino acids. Germline loops: CDR1 KGHSH, CDR2 LQKENI. The chain's CDR3 is CASSPLLGDTGELFF. The DNA of the CDR3 is TGTGCCAGCTCACCATTGTTGGGGGACACCGGGGAGCTGTTTTTT. Based on the CDR3 plus reference TRBV18 and TRBJ2-2, the full variable domain is NAGVMQNPRHLVRRRGQEARLRCSPMKGHSHVYWYRQLPEEGLKFMVYLQKENIIDESGMPKERFSAEFPKEGPSILRIQQVVRGDSAAYFCASSPLLGDTGELFFGEGSRLTVL.

This clonotype has only a few counts. This rearrangement joins TRBV7-2 to TRBJ2-1; tentative D call: TRBD2 (7 bases). Germline V lookup: CDR1 SGHTA, CDR2 FQGNSA. The ends were cut back, 7 bases at V and 9 bases at J, with 22 bases in the middle. The CDR3 is 15 amino acids. The CDR3 DNA is TGTGCCAGCACCGGGGGGCCTGCAACGAGGGTTGAGCAGTTCTTC. Protein product: CASTGGPATRVEQFF.

There are a few counts of this clonotype. This chain joins TRBV29-1 and TRBJ1-1; D gene unclear. The CDR3 covers 13 residues. With 6 bases removed from V and 0 bases from J, the gap between germline ends came to 11 bases. Germline V CDR1 and CDR2: SQVTM, ANQGSEA. The CDR3, as DNA: TGCAGCGTAGGCACCCACCTGAACACTGAAGCTTTCTTT. Translated, it gives CSVGTHLNTEAFF.

This clonotype was counted between two and nine times. The chain has TRBV12-3 or TRBV12-4 and TRBJ1-5; no clear D. V was trimmed by 5 bases and J by 0 bases, leaving 11 bases between them. This CDR3 is 15 amino acids long. CDR3 in DNA: TGTGCCAGCAGTAGCGGCCCGGATAGCAATCAGCCCCAGCATTTT. Protein product: CASSSGPDSNQPQHF.

The V and J genes are TRBV20-1 and TRBJ2-3, with a weak D call TRBD1 (6 bases). Trimming pared 5 bases from V and 1 base from J, leaving 10 bases between. This CDR3 spans 13 amino acids. Germline CDR1 reads DFQATT; CDR2 reads SNEGSKA (reference sequence). The CDR3 bases are TGCAGTGCTGGCAGGGGTGGCACAGATACGCAGTATTTT. It specifies CSAGRGGTDTQYF.

The chain uses TRBV3-1 and TRBJ2-1, with TRBD2 as a possible D gene (6 bases). Germline values: CDR1 LGHDT, CDR2 YNNKEL (reference sequence). The V end was cut by 0 bases, the J end by 10 bases, with 16 bases between. The CDR3 contains 15 residues. CDR3 coding DNA: TGTGCCAGCAGCCAAGAGGCAGGGCGGGGTCTCGAGCAGTTCTTC. It encodes CASSQEAGRGLEQFF.

This clonotype was observed at least ten times. This rearrangement joins TRBV12-3 or TRBV12-4 to TRBJ2-5, with 8 bases that match TRBD2. Trimming removed 6 bases from V and 5 bases from J; junction bases left unmatched: 11. The CDR3 is made up of 15 amino acids. CDR3 in DNA: TGTGCCAGCAGCAAACAGGCGGGAGGCACGGAGACCCAGTACTTC. This translates into CASSKQAGGTETQYF.

This clonotype was seen repeatedly, ten times or more. The chain couples TRBV20-1 to TRBJ1-4, with D perhaps matching TRBD1 (5 bases). Germline V gene sequence: CDR1 DFQATT, CDR2 SNEGSKA (reference sequence). The germline V and J ends were trimmed by 0 bases and 4 bases, with 12 bases remaining between them. This CDR3 is built from 15 residues. DNA of the CDR3: TGCAGTGCTAGAGATTTGGGGGGACGTAATGAAAAACTGTTTTTT. This gives the protein CSARDLGGRNEKLFF.

The table lists this clonotype with many counts. This chain joins TRBV20-1 and TRBJ2-1; 7 bases are a match to TRBD2. CDR1 and CDR2 (germline): DFQATT, SNEGSKA (reference sequence). The CDR3 sequence is 16 residues long. The CDR3 here is CTPSGKVGRSYNEQFF. The DNA for the CDR3 is TGCACCCCGAGCGGGAAAGTCGGAAGGTCCTACAATGAGCAGTTCTTC.